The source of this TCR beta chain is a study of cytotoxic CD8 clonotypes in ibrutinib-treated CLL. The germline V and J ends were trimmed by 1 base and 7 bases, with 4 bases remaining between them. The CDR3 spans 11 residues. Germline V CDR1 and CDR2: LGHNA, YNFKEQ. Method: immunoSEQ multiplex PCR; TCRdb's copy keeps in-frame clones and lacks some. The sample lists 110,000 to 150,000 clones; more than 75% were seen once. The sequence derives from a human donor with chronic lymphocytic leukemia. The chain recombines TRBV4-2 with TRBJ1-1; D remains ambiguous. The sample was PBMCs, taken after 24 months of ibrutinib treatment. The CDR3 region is CASSQAGEAFF. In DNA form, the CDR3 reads TGTGCCAGCAGCCAAGCCGGTGAAGCTTTCTTT.